The clone carrying this TCR beta chain was seen once. CD8 cells classed as naive were CD45RO-negative and positively selected for CCR7, excluding terminally differentiated effector memory CD45RA+ cells. V gave up 5 bases and J gave up 0 bases, with 10 bases separating them. Germline V gene lookup returns CDR1 MNHEY and CDR2 SMNVEV (reference sequence). The length of the CDR3 is 14 residues. These data originate in a study of shared clonotypes between healthy human individuals. Data came from immunoSEQ multiplex PCR; TCRdb stores just in-frame clones and leaves some out. The table shows 800,000 or so clones, with around 96% occurring only once.

The V and J genes are TRBV27 and TRBJ1-1; D call uncertain. The receptor's source is a man younger than 40 in good health. Sequenced material: naive CD8+ T cells sorted from blood. CDR3 sequence: CASSQLGLNTEAFF. CDR3 coding DNA: TGTGCCAGCAGTCAATTAGGATTGAACACTGAAGCTTTCTTT.